This T cell receptor beta chain was profiled in a study of identical twins. As for this clonotype: Its antigen is still unknown.

V was shortened by 3 bases and J by 6 bases, with 10 bases between the two germline ends. The length of the CDR3 is 13 residues. Germline CDR1 is SGHVS and CDR2 is FQNEAQ. A single record per CDR3 protein comes from TCRdb applying MiXCR to the 5' RACE reads. The repertoire includes 700,000 or so distinct CDR3 sequences, about 20% of them detected once, and 4.3% sits in the top ten. Whole-study findings and limits: Part of the zero-insertion signal could reflect confounding by invariant MAIT and iNKT cells.

The same data also went into a second study, on T cells expressing NK-cell markers. That work adds: Sequencing of TCR beta repertoires drew on sorted CD3+CD56+NKG2C+, CD3+CD56+NKG2C- and CD3+CD56-NKG2C+ T cells. In several experiments, sorting was restricted to alpha-beta TCR T cells by an anti-gamma-delta TCR antibody. Dominant NKG2C+ clonotypes made up roughly 1.0-8% of CD8+ T cells in six donors.

The TCR comes from a woman aged 18-29 years in good health. Sequencing input: PBMCs. The chain uses TRBV7-8 and TRBJ2-3; D gene ambiguous. DNA of the CDR3: TGTGCCAGCAGCTTCGGCCTGGGTGATACGCAGTATTTT. Amino acids: CASSFGLGDTQYF.